The 16 T cell receptor beta chains below were found in one sample sequenced in a study of spatial heterogeneity in lung cancer. Time point noted: blood at routine non-recurrence follow-up after resection. Unsorted whole RNA from tumor, nontumor lung or frozen PBMC underwent sequencing. TCRdb re-called the 5' RACE reads with MiXCR, one entry per CDR3 protein. The repertoire holds 95,000 to 130,000 distinct CDR3 sequences, with roughly an eighth as singletons. Sequences were derived from PBMCs, sampled at follow-up. The receptor set was obtained from a male donor with early-stage non-small cell lung cancer.

This clonotype was seen repeatedly, ten times or more. The J gene is TRBJ1-4, the V gene TRBV7-9; 10 bases match TRBD1. This CDR3 is built from 16 residues. Trimming removed 5 bases from V and 8 bases from J; junction bases left unmatched: 11. Germline V lookup: CDR1 SEHNR, CDR2 FQNEAQ (reference sequence). The CDR3 protein is CASSTRAGQGREKLFF. CDR3 in DNA: TGTGCCAGCAGCACTCGAGCGGGACAGGGGAGGGAAAAACTGTTTTTT. The variable domain in full, with the rest retrieved from reference TRBV7-9 and TRBJ1-4, is DTGVSQNPRHKITKRGQNVTFRCDPISEHNRLYWYRQTLGQGPEFLTYFQNEAQLEKSRLLSDRFSAERPKGSFSTLEIQRTEQGDSAMYLCASSTRAGQGREKLFFGSGTQLSVL.

In this sample, this clonotype turned up a few times. This chain uses TRBV6-6 with TRBJ1-1; D is ambiguous. CDR1 is MNHNY, CDR2 SVGAGI, per germline (reference sequence). Trimming pared 7 bases from V and 5 bases from J, leaving 5 bases between. The CDR3 length is 10 residues. The CDR3 nucleotides read TGTGCCAGCACCGGTACTGAAGCTTTCTTT. Translation gives CASTGTEAFF.

The sample holds many counts of this clonotype. The rearrangement links TRBV2 to TRBJ2-5, with TRBD1 identical over 7 bases. Germline trimming cut 7 bases from V and 4 bases from J; bases unmatched to any gene: 6. The germline CDR1 and CDR2 sequences are SNHLY and FYNNEI. The CDR3 consists of 13 residues. The CDR3 sequence is CASIPTGPETQYF. The CDR3 DNA sequence: TGTGCCAGCATTCCGACAGGGCCAGAGACCCAGTACTTC.

There are a few counts of this clonotype. This chain uses TRBV7-2 with TRBJ2-3, with D unresolved. The germline CDR1 and CDR2 sequences are SGHTA and FQGNSA. There are 15 residues in the CDR3. Between the trimmed V and J ends, which lost 3 bases and 0 bases, there was a span of 10 bases. The CDR3 protein is CASSFGIGSTDTQYF. The CDR3 DNA reads as TGTGCCAGCAGCTTCGGCATAGGAAGCACAGATACGCAGTATTTT.

V usage is TRBV12-3 or TRBV12-4 and J usage is TRBJ2-3, with 12 bases matching TRBD2. The CDR3 consists of 14 residues. The J segment lost 5 bases and the V segment lost 7 bases, leaving 4 bases of the junction unmatched. CDR3 sequence (DNA): TGTGCCAGCAAGGCGACTAGCGGGAGAGATACGCAGTATTTT. Its protein product is CASKATSGRDTQYF.

This clonotype was counted ten times or more. The rearrangement joins TRBV20-1 to TRBJ2-4; TRBD2 agrees at 8 bases. Losses at the gene ends were 5 bases for V and 6 bases for J; bases not matched to a gene: 12. CDR3 length: 15 residues. Germline assignment: CDR1 DFQATT and CDR2 SNEGSKA (reference sequence). The CDR3 coding sequence is TGCAGTGCTTCCCGGCTAAGCGGGGGATCAAACATTCAGTACTTC. Translating it yields CSASRLSGGSNIQYF.

This clonotype occurred many times. The gene calls are TRBV10-2 and TRBJ2-6, with D uncertain. Looked up from germline, CDR1 is WSHSY and CDR2 is SAAADI. Trimming cost V 0 bases and J 0 bases, with 9 bases left between them. The CDR3 contains 17 residues. This chain's CDR3 is CASSESFLLSGANVLTF. CDR3 sequence (DNA): TGCGCCAGCAGTGAGTCTTTCCTGCTCTCTGGGGCCAACGTCCTGACTTTC.

This clonotype appeared a few times. The V call is TRBV28, the J call TRBJ1-2, with 10 bases aligning to TRBD1. CDR1 MDHEN and CDR2 SYDVKM come from the germline V gene. The CDR3 has 16 residues. J lost 6 bases, V lost 3 bases, and 10 bases had no gene match. CDR3 sequence (DNA): TGTGCCAGCAGTTTGGGCCCCGGGACAGGGGCAGATGGCTACACCTTC. Translation: CASSLGPGTGADGYTF.

Here the CDR3 reads CASSQRTNYEQYF. The CDR3 DNA follows: TGTGCCAGCAGCCAACGGACAAATTACGAGCAGTACTTC. The rearrangement uses TRBV7-2 and TRBJ2-7; weak D call: TRBD1 (5 bases). CDR1 SGHTA and CDR2 FQGNSA come from the germline V gene. Trimming left V 5 bases short and J 4 bases short, with 12 bases between. The length of the CDR3 is 13 residues.

About this clonotype itself: Being one base from a much bigger clone, this may be a read error. The chain uses TRBV5-1 and TRBJ1-2; D gene uncertain. Germline loops: CDR1 SGHRS, CDR2 YFSETQ. The CDR3 is 12 amino acids. The CDR3 DNA reads as TGCGCCAGCAGCTTGACGACCTATGGCTGCACCTTC. Its protein product is CASSLTTYGCTF.

The chain joins TRBV5-1 to TRBJ2-7; the D is unclear. The germline V gene encodes CDR1 SGHRS and CDR2 YFSETQ. V lost 4 bases and J lost 6, with 14 bases in between. The CDR3 covers 13 residues. The chain's CDR3 is CASSGPARGEQYF. The CDR3 region has the DNA TGCGCCAGCAGCGGACCGGCCCGCGGCGAGCAGTACTTC. The full variable domain, in which reference TRBV5-1 and TRBJ2-7 provide the parts outside the CDR3, is KAGVTQTPRYLIKTRGQQVTLSCSPISGHRSVSWYQQTPGQGLQFLFEYFSETQRNKGNFPGRFSGRQFSNSRSEMNVSTLELGDSALYLCASSGPARGEQYFGPGTRLTVT.

This clonotype was counted at least ten times. The chain recombines TRBV9 with TRBJ1-1, with 12 bases fitting TRBD1. The CDR3 consists of 16 residues. The germline gives CDR1 SGDLS, CDR2 YYNGEE. V shed 4 bases, J shed 4 bases, and the junction held 8 bases outside the gene matches. The CDR3 here is CASSPRGQGASTEAFF. The CDR3 DNA is TGTGCCAGCAGCCCACGGGGACAGGGGGCAAGCACTGAAGCTTTCTTT.

This clonotype has a handful of counts. The rearrangement links TRBV20-1 to TRBJ1-1; 10 positions agree with TRBD1. This CDR3 has 12 residues. Germline V gives CDR1 DFQATT, CDR2 SNEGSKA (reference sequence). J was trimmed by 7 bases and V by 6 bases; bases with no gene match: 5. The CDR3 region has the DNA TGCAGTGCCCCGACAGGGGGCTTTGAAGCTTTCTTT. It encodes CSAPTGGFEAFF.

The chain combines TRBV12-3 or TRBV12-4 with TRBJ2-1; 8 bases fit TRBD1. V gave up 5 bases and J gave up 3 bases; unmatched junction bases: 6. The CDR3 spans 15 residues. CDR3: CASSPDRGNYNEQFF. DNA for the CDR3: TGTGCCAGCAGTCCCGACAGGGGAAACTACAATGAGCAGTTCTTC.

V usage is TRBV5-1 and J usage is TRBJ2-7; no definite D call. The CDR3 has 12 residues. Germline CDR1 and CDR2: SGHRS and YFSETQ. V dropped 5 bases and J dropped 3 bases, with 9 bases sitting between them. The CDR3 loop is CASRADNYEQYF. The DNA of the CDR3 is TGCGCCAGCAGGGCTGACAACTACGAGCAGTACTTC.

This clonotype appeared a few times. This sequence joins TRBV12-3 or TRBV12-4 and TRBJ1-2; 8 bases map to TRBD1. With V trimmed by 7 bases and J by 5 bases, 6 bases remained unmatched. The CDR3 is 13 amino acids. Here the CDR3 DNA reads TGTGCCAGCAAGGACAGGGCGGGTTATGGCTACACCTTC. This encodes CASKDRAGYGYTF.